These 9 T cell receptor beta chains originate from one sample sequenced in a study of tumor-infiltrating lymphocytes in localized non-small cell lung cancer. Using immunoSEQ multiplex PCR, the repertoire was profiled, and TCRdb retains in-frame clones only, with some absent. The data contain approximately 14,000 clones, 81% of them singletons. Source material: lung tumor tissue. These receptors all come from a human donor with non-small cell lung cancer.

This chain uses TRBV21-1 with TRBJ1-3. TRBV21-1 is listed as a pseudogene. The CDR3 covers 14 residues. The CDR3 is CASRLQHARNTIYF. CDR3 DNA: TGTGCCAGCAGGCTACAACACGCACGAAACACCATATATTTT.

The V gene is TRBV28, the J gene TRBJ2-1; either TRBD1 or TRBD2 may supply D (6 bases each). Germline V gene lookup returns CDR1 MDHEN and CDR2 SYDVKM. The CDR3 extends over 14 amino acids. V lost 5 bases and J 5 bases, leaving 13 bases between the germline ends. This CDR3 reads CASSPRGGNNEQFF. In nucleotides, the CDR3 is TGTGCCAGCAGTCCCCGAGGGGGGAACAATGAGCAGTTCTTC. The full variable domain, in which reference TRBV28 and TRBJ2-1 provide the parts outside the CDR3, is DVKVTQSSRYLVKRTGEKVFLECVQDMDHENMFWYRQDPGLGLRLIYFSYDVKMKEKGDIPEGYSVSREKKERFSLILESASTNQTSMYLCASSPRGGNNEQFFGPGTRLTVL.

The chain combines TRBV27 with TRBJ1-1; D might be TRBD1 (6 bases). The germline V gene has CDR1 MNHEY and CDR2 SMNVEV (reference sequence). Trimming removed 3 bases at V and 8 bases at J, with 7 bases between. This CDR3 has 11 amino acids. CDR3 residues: CASSFGTEAFF. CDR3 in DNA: TGTGCCAGCAGTTTCGGGACAGAAGCTTTCTTT.

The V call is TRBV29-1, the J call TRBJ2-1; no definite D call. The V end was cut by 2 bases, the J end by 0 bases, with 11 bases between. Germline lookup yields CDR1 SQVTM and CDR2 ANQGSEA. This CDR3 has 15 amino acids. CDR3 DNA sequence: TGCAGCGTTGAATCCAGCCGTATCTCCTACAATGAGCAGTTCTTC. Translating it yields CSVESSRISYNEQFF.

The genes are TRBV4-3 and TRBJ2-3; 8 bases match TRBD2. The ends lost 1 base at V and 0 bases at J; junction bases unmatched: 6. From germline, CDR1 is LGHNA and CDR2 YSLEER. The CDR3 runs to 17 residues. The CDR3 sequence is CASSQVSVAGSTDTQYF. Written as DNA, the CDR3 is TGCGCCAGCAGCCAAGTTAGTGTAGCGGGAAGCACAGATACGCAGTATTTT.

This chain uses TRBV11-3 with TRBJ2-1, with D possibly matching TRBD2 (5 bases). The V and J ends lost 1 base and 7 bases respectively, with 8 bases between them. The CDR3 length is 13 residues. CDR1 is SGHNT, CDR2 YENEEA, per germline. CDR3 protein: CASSLGERNEQFF. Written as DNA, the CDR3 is TGTGCCAGCAGCTTAGGGGAGAGGAATGAGCAGTTCTTC.

CDR3 sequence reads: CASRPGPNSYEQYF. The CDR3 DNA sequence: TGTGCCAGCAGACCCGGACCGAACTCCTACGAGCAGTACTTC. The chain uses TRBV6-1 and TRBJ2-7, with D unclear. This CDR3 region has 14 residues. Trimming took 6 bases from V and 0 from J, leaving 12 bases between them. CDR1 and CDR2 from the germline V gene are MNHNS and SASEGT.

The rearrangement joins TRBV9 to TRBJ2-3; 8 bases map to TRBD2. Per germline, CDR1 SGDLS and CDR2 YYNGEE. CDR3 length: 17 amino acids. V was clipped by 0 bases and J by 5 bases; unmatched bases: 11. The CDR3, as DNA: TGTGCCAGCAGCGTAGGTCCCACGGGAGGGCCTGGAGATACGCAGTATTTT. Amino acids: CASSVGPTGGPGDTQYF.

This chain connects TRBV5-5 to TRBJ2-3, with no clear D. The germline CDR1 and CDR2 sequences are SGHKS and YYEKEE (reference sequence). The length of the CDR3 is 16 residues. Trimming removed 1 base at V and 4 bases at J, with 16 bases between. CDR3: CASSLLAARLADTQYF. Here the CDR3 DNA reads TGTGCCAGCAGCTTGCTGGCTGCCCGTCTGGCAGATACGCAGTATTTT.